Listed below are T cell receptor beta chains from one sample, sequenced in a study of cytomegalovirus exposure and HLA in healthy donors. Sequencing was performed with immunoSEQ multiplex PCR; in TCRdb, only in-frame clones are kept and a portion is missing. The sample yields some 56,000 clones, around three fifths seen once. Sequencing input: PBMCs. These receptor sequences come from a human donor in good health. Both conserved end residues are part of each CDR3. The D gene is left open where the match is weak. Some rows mark clone size as missing; the rest say once, few, many or name a class of expanded clone.

J	V	size	D	DNA	CDR3
TRBJ2-5	TRBV5-1	.	.	TGCGCCAGCAGCTTGCCCAGGGTAGGTGGTGAAAGAGAGACCCAGTACTTC	CASSLPRVGGERETQYF
TRBJ1-6	TRBV11-2	few	TRBD1	TGTGCCAGCAGCGAACAGGGGGCGGGTTCACCCCTCCACTTT	CASSEQGAGSPLHF
TRBJ1-1	TRBV5-4	.	.	TGTGCCAGCAGCTTGGGTCAGGGGTGGGGTGACACTGAAGCTTTCTTT	CASSLGQGWGDTEAFF
TRBJ1-2	TRBV9	.	.	TGTGCCAGCAGCCCCCAGGAGGGAGGGGTCAACTATGGCTACACCTTC	CASSPQEGGVNYGYTF
TRBJ2-6	TRBV4-1	.	.	TGCGCCAGCAGCCAAGGAGGGATCTCTGGGGCCAACGTCCTGACTTTC	CASSQGGISGANVLTF
TRBJ2-1	TRBV29-1	.	.	TGCAGCGTTGAACCGGGGACTTTGGGCGATGAGCAGTTCTTC	CSVEPGTLGDEQFF
TRBJ2-7	TRBV15	.	.	TGTGCCACCAGCAGAGGAACAGGGAGCTCCTACGAGCAGTACTTC	CATSRGTGSSYEQYF
TRBJ1-1	TRBV30	once	TRBD1	TGTGCCTCCGACAGGGGCCTGAACACTGAAGCTTTCTTT	CASDRGLNTEAFF
TRBJ1-1	TRBV18	few	.	TGTGCCAGCTCGGTAGGCGGCACTGAAGCTTTCTTT	CASSVGGTEAFF
TRBJ1-1	TRBV7-6	few	.	TGTGCCAGCAGCTTAGCGGAGGGGCTGGGCACTGAAGCTTTCTTT	CASSLAEGLGTEAFF
TRBJ2-7	TRBV30	.	.	TGTGCCTGGAGTCGGGACTTCTACGAGCAGTACTTC	CAWSRDFYEQYF
TRBJ1-2	TRBV30	.	.	TGTGCCTGGAGTCGTGGAGCTAACTATGGCTACACCTTC	CAWSRGANYGYTF
TRBJ2-6	TRBV7-6	.	.	TGTGCCAGCAGCTTAGTGGCGAGGTCTGGGGCCAACGTCCTGACTTTC	CASSLVARSGANVLTF
TRBJ2-7	TRBV6-5	.	TRBD1	TGTGCCAGCAGCCCCCTTGGGACAGAGGCCGAGCAGTACTTC	CASSPLGTEAEQYF
TRBJ2-7	TRBV5-1	few	TRBD1	TGCGCCAGCCATACAGGGGGATGGTCATACCGCGAGCAGTACTTC	CASHTGGWSYREQYF
TRBJ1-1	TRBV6-1	.	.	TGTGCCAGCAGCCCCCGACAGAATATGAACACTGAAGCTTTCTTT	CASSPRQNMNTEAFF
TRBJ1-1	TRBV7-9	.	.	TGTTCCAGCAGCTCTTCCCGCGCCACGAACACTGAAGCTTTCTTT	CSSSSSRATNTEAFF
TRBJ1-1	TRBV7-3	.	.	TGTGCCAGCAGCTTGGGGAGTAACACTGAAGCTTTCTTT	CASSLGSNTEAFF